This TCR beta chain originates from a study of human T cells and chemical hapten exposure. TCRdb independently ran MiXCR on the RACE reads; one entry per CDR3 protein. The table has 150,000 to 200,000 distinct CDR3 sequences, nearly 30% seen once; the top ten hold 2.5% to 3.5%. Trimming removed 4 bases from V and 7 bases from J, with 11 bases in between. This CDR3 is built from 13 residues. From germline, CDR1 is LGHNA and CDR2 YNFKEQ. Time point meaning: pre-sensitization, week 0. The sample's treatment: therapeutic diphenylcyclopropenone sensitization with weekly scalp DPC. This TCR was recovered from a woman in her 30s with alopecia areata. Some clones in this sample may be carry-over from other donors' samples. This specimen was whole blood, taken in connection with sensitization to the hapten diphenylcyclopropenone (DPC). The rearrangement links TRBV4-2 to TRBJ2-1; tentatively, D is TRBD2 (5 bases). CDR3 loop: CASSLRGPNEQFF. CDR3 DNA sequence: TGTGCCAGCAGCCTACGAGGGCCGAATGAGCAGTTCTTC.